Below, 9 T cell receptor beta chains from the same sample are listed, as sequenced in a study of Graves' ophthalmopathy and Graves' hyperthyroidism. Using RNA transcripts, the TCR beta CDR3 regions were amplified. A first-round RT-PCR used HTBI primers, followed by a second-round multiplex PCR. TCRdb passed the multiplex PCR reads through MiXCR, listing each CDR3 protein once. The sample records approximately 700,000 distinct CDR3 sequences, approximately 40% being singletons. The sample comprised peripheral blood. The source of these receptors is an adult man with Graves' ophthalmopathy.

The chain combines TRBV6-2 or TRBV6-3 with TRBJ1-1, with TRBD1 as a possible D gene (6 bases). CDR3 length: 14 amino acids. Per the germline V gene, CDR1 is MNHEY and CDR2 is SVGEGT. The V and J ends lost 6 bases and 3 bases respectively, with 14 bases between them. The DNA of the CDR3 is TGTGCCAGCAGGGCTCAGGGGTTATACACTGAAGCTTTCTTT. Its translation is CASRAQGLYTEAFF.

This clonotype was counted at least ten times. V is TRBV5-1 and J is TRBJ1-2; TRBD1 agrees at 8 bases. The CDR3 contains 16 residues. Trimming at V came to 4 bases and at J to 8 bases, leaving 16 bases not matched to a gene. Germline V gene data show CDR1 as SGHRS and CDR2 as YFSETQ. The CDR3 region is CASSPDRADAAKGYTF. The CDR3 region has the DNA TGCGCCAGCAGCCCGGACAGGGCCGACGCAGCGAAAGGCTACACCTTC.

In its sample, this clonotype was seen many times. The CDR3: CSVVRGSGYTF. The CDR3, as DNA: TGCAGCGTTGTTAGGGGATCCGGCTACACCTTC. The rearrangement uses TRBV29-1 and TRBJ1-2, with D possibly being TRBD1 (5 bases). V lost 4 bases, J lost 8 bases, and 11 bases lay in between. CDR1 SQVTM and CDR2 ANQGSEA come from the germline V gene. The CDR3 spans 11 residues.

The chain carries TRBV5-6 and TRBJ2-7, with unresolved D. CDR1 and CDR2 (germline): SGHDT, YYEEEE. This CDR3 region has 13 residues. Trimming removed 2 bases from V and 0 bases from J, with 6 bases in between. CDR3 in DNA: TGTGCCAGCAGCTTCATTAGCTCCTACGAGCAGTACTTC. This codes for CASSFISSYEQYF.

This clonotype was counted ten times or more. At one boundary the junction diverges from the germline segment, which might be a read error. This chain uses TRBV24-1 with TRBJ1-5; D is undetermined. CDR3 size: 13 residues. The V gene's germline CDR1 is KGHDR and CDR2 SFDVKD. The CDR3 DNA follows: TGTGCCAGCAGTTACTCCATGGGTCAGCCCCAGCATTTT. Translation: CASSYSMGQPQHF.

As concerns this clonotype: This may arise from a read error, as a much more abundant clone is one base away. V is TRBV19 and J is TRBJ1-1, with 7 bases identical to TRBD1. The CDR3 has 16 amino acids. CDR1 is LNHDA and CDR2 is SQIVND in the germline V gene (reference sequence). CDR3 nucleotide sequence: TGTGCCAGTAATATAGGACAGGTCATCGTAAGCACTGAAGCTTTCTTT. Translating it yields CASNIGQVIVSTEAFF.

The CDR3: CSARDPLAGVPETQYF. The CDR3 DNA is TGCAGTGCTAGAGATCCCTTAGCGGGAGTTCCGGAGACCCAGTACTTC. The V and J genes are TRBV20-1 and TRBJ2-5; 9 bases align to TRBD2. V was clipped by 0 bases and J by 5 bases; unmatched bases: 10. Germline V gene data show CDR1 as DFQATT and CDR2 as SNEGSKA (reference sequence). This CDR3 contains 16 residues.

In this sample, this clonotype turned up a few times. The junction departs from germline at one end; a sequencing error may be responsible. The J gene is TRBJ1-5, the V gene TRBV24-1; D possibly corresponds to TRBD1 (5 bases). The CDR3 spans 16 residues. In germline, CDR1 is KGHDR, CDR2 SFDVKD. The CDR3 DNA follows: TGTGCCAGCAGTCCCCGGGGGATATCCCTCGATCAGCCCCAGCATTTT. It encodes CASSPRGISLDQPQHF.

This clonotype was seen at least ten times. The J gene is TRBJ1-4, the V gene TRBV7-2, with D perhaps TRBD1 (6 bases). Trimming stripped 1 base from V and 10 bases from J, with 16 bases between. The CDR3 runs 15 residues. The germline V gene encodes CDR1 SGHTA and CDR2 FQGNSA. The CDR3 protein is CASSLGGRGLAKLFF. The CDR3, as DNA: TGTGCCAGCAGCTTAGGAGGCAGGGGTCTGGCAAAACTGTTTTTT.